This T cell receptor beta chain is drawn from a study of cytomegalovirus exposure and HLA in healthy donors. Study-wide findings and caveats: It was reported in a later analysis that an Asian-associated ancestry cluster showed fewer N-insertions than the roughly 710-donor mean.

V shed 6 bases, J shed 4 bases, and the junction held 4 bases outside the gene matches. Germline loops: CDR1 ENHRY, CDR2 SYGVKD. The CDR3 has 14 amino acids. Comments on this clone: What it binds is unknown.

The PCR employed 60 Vbeta primers together with 13 Jbeta primers. The repertoire was sequenced with immunoSEQ multiplex PCR; TCRdb's copy has only in-frame clones and lacks some. The repertoire holds 150,000 to 200,000 clones, with 80% as singletons. The V gene is TRBV10-3, the J gene TRBJ1-2; 11 positions match TRBD1. The sequence was collected from a man younger than 45 in good health and CMV-seronegative. Sequenced: PBMCs. CDR3 nucleotide sequence: TGTGCCATCAGAGGGACAGGGGGGGTCTATGGCTACACCTTC. Residues: CAIRGTGGVYGYTF.